The 11 T cell receptor beta chains below come from one sample, sequenced in a study of T cell changes during pregnancy in multiple sclerosis. Measured with immunoSEQ multiplex PCR; TCRdb has only the in-frame clones, and not every one. The sample records roughly 69,000 clones, approximately 89% being singletons. Sequencing used peripheral blood, obtained in the second trimester of pregnancy. The receptors originated from a female donor with multiple sclerosis, enrolled in a pregnancy study.

The chain recombines TRBV5-8 with TRBJ1-5; D uncertain. In germline, CDR1 is SGHTS, CDR2 YDEGEE. The CDR3 spans 14 residues. V lost 1 base and J lost 3, with 8 bases in between. CDR3 protein: CASSLIAVNQPQHF. In DNA, the CDR3 is TGTGCCAGCAGCTTGATTGCGGTCAATCAGCCCCAGCATTTT.

This chain connects TRBV10-1 to TRBJ2-1; possible D gene TRBD1, 6 bases. The CDR3 consists of 17 residues. With 2 bases removed from V and 8 bases from J, the gap between germline ends came to 22 bases. Germline assignment: CDR1 WNHNN and CDR2 SYGVQD (reference sequence). The CDR3 bases are TGCGCCAGCAGTGAGAAACCAGGCGCAGGGGTAATGCATGAGCAGTTCTTC. Encoded protein: CASSEKPGAGVMHEQFF.

This sequence joins TRBV19 and TRBJ1-1; D not resolved. The CDR3 sequence is 15 residues long. Germline V gene sequence: CDR1 LNHDA, CDR2 SQIVND (reference sequence). V dropped 3 bases and J dropped 0 bases, with 11 bases sitting between them. CDR3 bases: TGTGCCAGTAGTATTAGAGGGAACCTGAACACTGAAGCTTTCTTT. Protein product: CASSIRGNLNTEAFF.

This clone was seen only once. This rearrangement joins TRBV5-1 to TRBJ2-3; 8 bases map to TRBD2. The germline V gene has CDR1 SGHRS and CDR2 YFSETQ. The CDR3 is 17 amino acids. V lost 0 bases, J lost 8 bases, and 14 bases stayed unmatched. The CDR3 is CASSLVSGGLRVGTQYF. CDR3 nucleotide sequence: TGCGCCAGCAGCTTGGTATCGGGGGGGCTTAGGGTAGGTACGCAGTATTTT. Full variable domain (outside the CDR3, taken from reference TRBV5-1 and TRBJ2-3): KAGVTQTPRYLIKTRGQQVTLSCSPISGHRSVSWYQQTPGQGLQFLFEYFSETQRNKGNFPGRFSGRQFSNSRSEMNVSTLELGDSALYLCASSLVSGGLRVGTQYFGPGTRLTVL.

This chain uses TRBV5-8 with TRBJ2-2, with a weak D call TRBD2 (5 bases). Trimming shortened V by 4 bases and J by 5 bases, and 15 bases separated the two germline ends. The CDR3 runs to 15 residues. Germline CDR1 SGHTS, CDR2 YDEGEE. In DNA form, the CDR3 reads TGTGCCAGCAGCCAGCAAATCAGGAGGACCGGGGAGCTGTTTTTT. This encodes CASSQQIRRTGELFF.

This chain connects TRBV15 to TRBJ1-5; 11 nucleotides line up with TRBD1. Per germline, CDR1 LNHNV and CDR2 YYDKDF (reference sequence). This CDR3 is built from 18 residues. Losses at the gene ends were 5 bases for V and 1 base for J; bases not matched to a gene: 10. The CDR3 loop reads CATSLGQGAIYSNQPQHF. Written as DNA, the CDR3 is TGTGCCACCAGCCTCGGACAGGGGGCTATTTACAGCAATCAGCCCCAGCATTTT.

The CDR3 sequence: CASSLVPGTGYEQFF. CDR3 sequence (DNA): TGCGCCAGCAGCTTGGTTCCAGGGACTGGCTATGAGCAGTTCTTC. The chain is built from TRBV5-1 and TRBJ2-1; the D gene is possibly TRBD2 (6 bases). The length of the CDR3 is 15 residues. Between the trimmed V and J ends, which lost 0 bases and 8 bases, there was a span of 15 bases. The germline gives CDR1 SGHRS, CDR2 YFSETQ. The variable domain in full, completed from reference TRBV5-1 and TRBJ2-1, reads KAGVTQTPRYLIKTRGQQVTLSCSPISGHRSVSWYQQTPGQGLQFLFEYFSETQRNKGNFPGRFSGRQFSNSRSEMNVSTLELGDSALYLCASSLVPGTGYEQFFGPGTRLTVL.

The rearrangement uses TRBV7-9 and TRBJ2-7; no reliable D call. Germline assignment: CDR1 SEHNR and CDR2 FQNEAQ (reference sequence). The CDR3 consists of 14 residues. V was trimmed by 5 bases and J by 6 bases, leaving 17 bases between them. As DNA, the CDR3 is TGTGCCAGCAGCCGAAGCGACCGCCCTGGCGAGCAGTACTTC. Its translation is CASSRSDRPGEQYF. Together with reference TRBV7-9 and TRBJ2-7, the CDR3 gives the full variable domain: DTGVSQNPRHKITKRGQNVTFRCDPISEHNRLYWYRQTLGQGPEFLTYFQNEAQLEKSRLLSDRFSAERPKGSFSTLEIQRTEQGDSAMYLCASSRSDRPGEQYFGPGTRLTVT.

The V and J genes are TRBV2 and TRBJ2-3; TRBD2 aligns across 7 bases. This CDR3 contains 15 residues. V trimming: 8 bases; J trimming: 5 bases; junction bases outside the gene matches: 13. Per germline, CDR1 SNHLY and CDR2 FYNNEI. CDR3 coding DNA: TGTGCCAGCGGATACAGCGGGGCCCGTAAAGATACGCAGTATTTT. It codes for CASGYSGARKDTQYF.

The chain carries TRBV5-4 and TRBJ2-1; D is unclear. V was clipped by 5 bases and J by 3 bases, with 9 bases between them. This CDR3 has 13 amino acids. Germline lookup yields CDR1 SGHNT and CDR2 YYREEE (reference sequence). The CDR3 nucleotides read TGTGCCAGCAGGGCCTCGGGCTACAATGAGCAGTTCTTC. Translating it yields CASRASGYNEQFF.

The chain couples TRBV5-1 to TRBJ1-5; 8 bases are a match to TRBD1. Germline V gene lookup returns CDR1 SGHRS and CDR2 YFSETQ. There are 15 residues in the CDR3. V lost 4 bases and J lost 5; bases outside the gene matches: 8. The CDR3: CASSLLDRVDQPQHF. The CDR3 DNA reads as TGCGCCAGCAGCCTACTGGACAGGGTGGATCAGCCCCAGCATTTT.